This TCR beta chain was retrieved from a study of cytomegalovirus exposure and HLA in healthy donors. For this clone: Antigen specificity is unknown.

Assay used: immunoSEQ multiplex PCR; TCRdb lists only in-frame clones, some missing. This sample has about 44,000 clones; approximately 93% occur once, and the top ten carry more than 2%. Study findings and constraints: Generally TCR sequences proved uncommon, though certain public TCRs appeared in numerous donors. Researchers counted around 180 TCR beta chains as cytomegalovirus-associated.

Per germline, CDR1 SGDLS and CDR2 YYNGEE. The CDR3 extends over 15 amino acids. The V end lost 3 bases, the J end lost 0 bases, and 10 bases lay between the germline ends. This chain connects TRBV9 to TRBJ2-1, with a weak D call TRBD1 (5 bases). The source of this sequence is a woman under 30 in good health and CMV-seronegative. The sequencing input was PBMCs. CDR3 protein: CASSGQGGSYNEQFF. CDR3 bases: TGTGCCAGCAGCGGGCAGGGTGGCTCCTACAATGAGCAGTTCTTC.